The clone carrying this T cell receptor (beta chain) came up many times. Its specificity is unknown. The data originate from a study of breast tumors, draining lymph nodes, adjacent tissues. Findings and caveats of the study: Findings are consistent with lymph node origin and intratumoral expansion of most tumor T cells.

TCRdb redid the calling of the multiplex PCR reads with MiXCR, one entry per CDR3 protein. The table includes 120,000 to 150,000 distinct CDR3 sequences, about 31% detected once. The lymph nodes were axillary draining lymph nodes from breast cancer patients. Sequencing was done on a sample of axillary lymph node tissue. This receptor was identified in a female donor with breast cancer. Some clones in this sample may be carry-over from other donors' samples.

For the CDR3, the DNA is TGTGCCAGCAGCTACGCCCTTGGGACTGAAGCTTTCTTT. Translated: CASSYALGTEAFF. The chain has TRBV7-9 and TRBJ1-1; D gene uncertain. Trimming left V 4 bases short and J 5 bases short, with 11 bases between. The germline V gene encodes CDR1 SEHNR and CDR2 FQNEAQ (reference sequence). This CDR3 comprises 13 residues.